The present entry profiles one T cell receptor (beta chain) with its context. Its antigen remains unidentified. The record has no base qualities; no much larger clone is one base away. The library was generated by the immunoSEQ multiplex PCR assay. TCRdb took this table from immuneACCESS and kept in-frame rearrangements with V and J called. Such tables lack part of the clones; where checked against another copy, unresolved V genes explain under half of the gap, and the rest is unexplained. The sample profile shows about 31,000 clones; around 88% of them were found once. Together, the top ten hold 0.6% to 0.8% of the sample. The sample comes from a study of T cell changes during pregnancy in multiple sclerosis (dated by TCRdb to between 2019 and 2020). For the wider study: The study looked at changes in the T cell repertoire across pregnancy in women with multiple sclerosis.

The CDR3 runs 15 amino acids, cysteine and phenylalanine included. Just CDR3 DNA is preserved here, 45 bases in frame from base 1. Trimmed from V: 1 base; trimmed from J: 9 bases; junction bases lacking a gene match: 11. CDR1 SGHRS and CDR2 YFSETQ were looked up in the germline V gene. The clonotype comes from a female donor in good health, enrolled as a control in a pregnancy study. This specimen was CD4+ T cells from peripheral blood mononuclear cells, taken in the first trimester of pregnancy. The sequence links TRBV5-1 to TRBJ2-3; TRBD2 lines up with 7 middle nucleotides. The DNA sequence follows: TGCGCCAGCAGCTTGACTAGCGCGGACCCAGCGACGCAGTATTTT. It translates to CASSLTSADPATQYF.